What follows are 27 T cell receptor beta chains derived from one specimen sequenced in a study of T cell responses to AZD1222 COVID-19 vaccine (dated by TCRdb to the early 2020s). The protocol used for the library was the immunoSEQ multiplex PCR assay. TCRdb's version of the immuneACCESS table is confined to in-frame rearrangements and falls short of the full clone set. An unresolved V gene accounts for under half of the shortfall where checked; the remainder is of unknown origin. The sample table shows around 140,000 clones, and roughly 90% are seen once. Of the sample, around 1.8% falls within the top ten clones. The sample's time point label is to be understood as: baseline before first vaccination. Sequenced here: peripheral blood, sampled on day 0 of AZD1222 vaccination. The source is an adult in good health.

The V and J genes are TRBV7-3 and TRBJ1-2; a weak D match, TRBD1 (6 bases). The ends were cut back, 4 bases at V and 4 bases at J, with 13 bases in the middle. CDR1 SGHTA and CDR2 FQGTGA come from the germline V gene. The CDR3 spans 14 residues. The CDR3 protein is CASSSGHRTYGYTF. CDR3 nucleotide sequence: TGTGCCAGCAGCTCGGGACATCGCACCTATGGCTACACCTTC.

The CDR3 loop reads CASSTTTGGTEAFF. The CDR3, as DNA: TGTGCCAGCAGCACGACGACAGGGGGCACTGAAGCTTTCTTT. V usage is TRBV7-3 and J usage is TRBJ1-1; 9 bases agree with TRBD1. This CDR3 comprises 14 residues. In germline, CDR1 is SGHTA, CDR2 FQGTGA. V lost 5 bases, J lost 4 bases, and 5 bases stayed unmatched.

The J gene is TRBJ2-2, the V gene TRBV2; D possibly corresponds to TRBD2 (6 bases). V was shortened by 6 bases and J by 4 bases, with 15 bases between the two germline ends. CDR3 length: 15 amino acids. CDR1 is SNHLY, CDR2 FYNNEI, per germline. DNA of the CDR3: TGTGCCAGCAGAGGAGGGCCGGTTAGCACCGGGGAGCTGTTTTTT. This gives the protein CASRGGPVSTGELFF.

This rearrangement joins TRBV2 to TRBJ1-4; TRBD1 is a possible D gene (5 bases). The CDR3 contains 15 residues. Germline V gene data show CDR1 as SNHLY and CDR2 as FYNNEI. V was trimmed by 1 base and J by 8 bases, leaving 14 bases between them. CDR3 region: CASSEVGGTGEKLFF. The CDR3 DNA reads TGTGCCAGCAGTGAAGTTGGAGGGACCGGCGAAAAACTGTTTTTT.

This rearrangement joins TRBV2 to TRBJ1-6; 8 positions match TRBD1. The V segment lost 4 bases and the J segment 6 bases; nucleotides outside the gene matches: 2. The CDR3 runs 14 residues. Germline V gene lookup returns CDR1 SNHLY and CDR2 FYNNEI. CDR3 region: CASSVTGGNSPLHF. The DNA of the CDR3 is TGTGCCAGCAGTGTCACAGGGGGTAATTCACCCCTCCACTTT.

The genes are TRBV5-1 and TRBJ2-7, with D uncertain. Germline lookup yields CDR1 SGHRS and CDR2 YFSETQ. V lost 0 bases, J lost 2 bases, and 9 bases lay in between. This CDR3 region has 14 residues. CDR3 residues: CASSLEVAPYEQYF. Written as DNA, the CDR3 is TGCGCCAGCAGCTTGGAAGTGGCCCCCTACGAGCAGTACTTC. Complete variable domain (other parts from reference TRBV5-1 and TRBJ2-7): KAGVTQTPRYLIKTRGQQVTLSCSPISGHRSVSWYQQTPGQGLQFLFEYFSETQRNKGNFPGRFSGRQFSNSRSEMNVSTLELGDSALYLCASSLEVAPYEQYFGPGTRLTVT.

The chain combines TRBV5-4 with TRBJ2-5; 12 nucleotides match TRBD2. The CDR3 loop spans 16 amino acids. The germline V gene encodes CDR1 SGHNT and CDR2 YYREEE (reference sequence). V lost 2 bases and J lost 2; bases outside the gene matches: 4. In DNA, the CDR3 is TGTGCCAGCAGCTTCTTACTAGCGGGAGGACAAGAGACCCAGTACTTC. This codes for CASSFLLAGGQETQYF.

The chain combines TRBV25-1 with TRBJ1-4; 7 nucleotides line up with TRBD1. V was clipped by 2 bases and J by 4 bases; unmatched bases: 10. CDR3 size: 17 residues. Looked up from germline, CDR1 is MGHDK and CDR2 is SYGVNS. CDR3 protein: CASSEGGRAGGNEKLFF. The CDR3 bases are TGTGCCAGCAGTGAAGGCGGTCGCGCAGGGGGTAATGAAAAACTGTTTTTT. Full variable domain (outside the CDR3, taken from reference TRBV25-1 and TRBJ1-4): EADIYQTPRYLVIGTGKKITLECSQTMGHDKMYWYQQDPGMELHLIHYSYGVNSTEKGDLSSESTVSRIRTEHFPLTLESARPSHTSQYLCASSEGGRAGGNEKLFFGSGTQLSVL.

The chain uses TRBV7-9 and TRBJ1-1; TRBD1 agrees at 9 bases. Germline V CDR1 and CDR2: SEHNR, FQNEAQ (reference sequence). This CDR3 spans 15 amino acids. V was clipped by 5 bases and J by 6 bases; unmatched bases: 10. In DNA form, the CDR3 reads TGTGCCAGCAGCCAAATACAGGGGGCGAGAGCTGAAGCTTTCTTT. The encoded protein is CASSQIQGARAEAFF.

This clone was counted only a few times. The chain couples TRBV3-1 (or the pseudogene TRBV3-2) to TRBJ1-2; D possibly corresponds to TRBD1 (6 bases). The CDR3 totals 15 residues. V lost 4 bases, J lost 0 bases, and 12 bases lay in between. Looked up from germline, CDR1 is LGHDT and CDR2 is YNNKEL (reference sequence). The chain's CDR3 is CASSPGRTANYGYTF. The CDR3 nucleotides read TGTGCCAGCAGCCCCGGCAGGACAGCTAACTATGGCTACACCTTC.

The rearrangement joins TRBV5-4 to TRBJ1-4; no firm D call. CDR1 is SGHNT and CDR2 is YYREEE in the germline V gene (reference sequence). The CDR3 is 14 residues long. Trimming stripped 0 bases from V and 8 bases from J, with 11 bases between. CDR3 protein: CASSLERTSEKLFF. The CDR3 nucleotides read TGTGCCAGCAGCTTGGAACGGACCTCGGAAAAACTGTTTTTT.

J is TRBJ1-1 and V is TRBV19; D unclear. Germline CDR1 LNHDA, CDR2 SQIVND (reference sequence). The CDR3 runs 13 residues. Trimming cost V 4 bases and J 9 bases, with 15 bases left between them. CDR3 sequence reads: CASSTRVSPQAFF. CDR3 bases: TGTGCCAGTAGTACCCGGGTCTCCCCGCAAGCTTTCTTT.

This chain joins TRBV28 and TRBJ2-5; 12 nucleotides line up with TRBD1. V gave up 8 bases and J gave up 6 bases; unmatched junction bases: 4. Per the germline V gene, CDR1 is MDHEN and CDR2 is SYDVKM. The CDR3 length is 13 residues. The CDR3 reads CASGTGGEQTQYF. The CDR3 nucleotides are TGTGCCAGCGGGACAGGGGGCGAACAGACCCAGTACTTC.

The rearrangement uses TRBV5-1 and TRBJ2-1; 7 bases are shared with TRBD2. This CDR3 comprises 16 residues. The V gene end was trimmed by 1 base and the J gene end by 0 bases; junction bases not matched to a gene: 4. The V gene's germline CDR1 is SGHRS and CDR2 YFSETQ. The CDR3 sequence: CASSLSPGGSYNEQFF. CDR3 nucleotide sequence: TGCGCCAGCAGCTTGTCTCCGGGGGGCTCCTACAATGAGCAGTTCTTC.

This sequence joins TRBV6-5 and TRBJ1-3; 11 bases are a match to TRBD1. CDR1 is MNHEY and CDR2 is SVGAGI in the germline V gene. The V gene end was trimmed by 6 bases and the J gene end by 6 bases; junction bases not matched to a gene: 4. CDR3 length: 14 residues. The CDR3 nucleotides read TGTGCCAGCAGATGGACAGGGGGCGAAAACACCATATATTTT. It is translated as CASRWTGGENTIYF.

This clone has only a few counts. The rearrangement links TRBV11-2 to TRBJ1-2; 8 bases line up with TRBD1. The V and J ends lost 5 bases and 3 bases, in that order; junction bases with no gene match: 8. Germline V lookup: CDR1 SGHAT, CDR2 FQNNGV. CDR3 length equals 15 residues. In nucleotides, the CDR3 is TGTGCCAGCAGCCGCGGGGCAGGGGGCGACTATGGCTACACCTTC. Amino acid sequence: CASSRGAGGDYGYTF. The variable domain in full, completed from reference TRBV11-2 and TRBJ1-2, reads EAGVAQSPRYKIIEKRQSVAFWCNPISGHATLYWYQQILGQGPKLLIQFQNNGVVDDSQLPKDRFSAERLKGVDSTLKIQPAKLEDSAVYLCASSRGAGGDYGYTFGSGTRLTVV.

The V call is TRBV3-1 (or the pseudogene TRBV3-2), the J call TRBJ2-3; 10 nucleotides line up with TRBD2. The CDR3 runs 18 residues. Germline lookup yields CDR1 LGHDT and CDR2 YNNKEL (reference sequence). With V trimmed by 4 bases and J by 3 bases, 13 bases remained unmatched. Here the CDR3 reads CASSPAGASGRRTDTQYF. CDR3 coding DNA: TGTGCCAGCAGCCCTGCGGGGGCTAGCGGGAGAAGGACAGATACGCAGTATTTT.

This clone was seen just once. The chain employs TRBV6-5 and TRBJ1-2; possible D gene TRBD1, 5 bases. Germline assignment: CDR1 MNHEY and CDR2 SVGAGI. Between the trimmed V and J ends, which lost 7 bases and 13 bases, there was a span of 22 bases. The CDR3 is 13 amino acids. The CDR3 bases are TGTGCCAGCACCTCCCGGGGACGGTTTAAATGCACCTTC. This codes for CASTSRGRFKCTF.

The gene calls are TRBV7-2 and TRBJ2-3; 8 positions agree with TRBD2. This CDR3 has 15 amino acids. Germline CDR1 is SGHTA and CDR2 is FQGNSA. V shed 4 bases, J shed 1 base, and the junction held 4 bases outside the gene matches. CDR3: CASSSETSGTDTQYF. The CDR3 DNA reads as TGTGCCAGCAGCTCGGAGACTAGCGGCACAGATACGCAGTATTTT.

The V and J genes are TRBV5-4 and TRBJ2-3; D is ambiguous. V shed 3 bases and J shed 2 bases, with 10 bases lying between them. The CDR3 runs 14 residues. Germline CDR1 is SGHNT and CDR2 is YYREEE (reference sequence). For the CDR3, the DNA is TGTGCCAGCAGCTCCCGGGCCGACACAGATACGCAGTATTTT. It translates to CASSSRADTDTQYF.

The chain combines TRBV7-9 with TRBJ2-1; TRBD1 matches 9 bases. This CDR3 region has 17 residues. In germline, CDR1 is SEHNR, CDR2 FQNEAQ (reference sequence). V lost 0 bases to trimming and J lost 0 bases; unmatched junction nucleotides: 3. CDR3 amino acids: CASSLAPGQGSYNEQFF. The DNA of the CDR3 is TGTGCCAGCAGCTTAGCCCCGGGACAGGGCTCCTACAATGAGCAGTTCTTC.

This sequence joins TRBV28 and TRBJ1-2, with D possibly being TRBD1 (6 bases). The CDR3 has 13 residues. Germline V gene lookup returns CDR1 MDHEN and CDR2 SYDVKM. Deletions cut 10 bases from V and 8 bases from J, with 20 bases between. This chain's CDR3 is CATRNWGARGYTF. The CDR3 region has the DNA TGTGCCACCCGAAATTGGGGGGCTAGGGGCTACACCTTC.

J is TRBJ2-1 and V is TRBV15; tentative D call: TRBD2 (7 bases). Germline V gives CDR1 LNHNV, CDR2 YYDKDF (reference sequence). The CDR3 is 15 residues long. The V end was cut by 8 bases, the J end by 5 bases, with 19 bases between. CDR3 residues: CATGRVGRGNNEQFF. Written as DNA, the CDR3 is TGTGCCACCGGCCGGGTTGGGAGGGGGAACAATGAGCAGTTCTTC.

V and J are TRBV27 and TRBJ1-1, with TRBD1 matching 7 bases. The V and J ends lost 1 base and 5 bases, in that order; junction bases with no gene match: 7. Per the germline V gene, CDR1 is MNHEY and CDR2 is SMNVEV (reference sequence). The length of the CDR3 is 15 residues. CDR3 in amino acids: CASSLFAGGRTEAFF. As DNA, the CDR3 is TGTGCCAGCAGTTTATTTGCAGGGGGGAGGACTGAAGCTTTCTTT.

This chain links TRBV27 with TRBJ2-1, with TRBD1 as a possible D gene (5 bases). V lost 0 bases, J lost 5 bases, and 17 bases lay in between. Germline values: CDR1 MNHEY, CDR2 SMNVEV (reference sequence). This CDR3 spans 17 amino acids. In DNA form, the CDR3 reads TGTGCCAGCAGTTTATCCCCAGCGAAGGGGCTAAACAATGAGCAGTTCTTC. Translated: CASSLSPAKGLNNEQFF.

The V gene is TRBV28, the J gene TRBJ2-7; D is ambiguous. V was shortened by 4 bases and J by 2 bases, with 9 bases between the two germline ends. The germline V gene has CDR1 MDHEN and CDR2 SYDVKM. The CDR3 extends over 13 amino acids. For the CDR3, the DNA is TGTGCCAGCAGTTCTAGGGCCCCCTACGAGCAGTACTTC. Its translation is CASSSRAPYEQYF.

The chain is built from TRBV9 and TRBJ2-7, with unresolved D. V lost 4 bases and J 0 bases, leaving 8 bases between the germline ends. The CDR3 runs 13 residues. The germline CDR1 and CDR2 sequences are SGDLS and YYNGEE. CDR3 amino acids: CASSPRSSYEQYF. In nucleotides, the CDR3 is TGTGCCAGCAGCCCGAGGAGCTCCTACGAGCAGTACTTC.